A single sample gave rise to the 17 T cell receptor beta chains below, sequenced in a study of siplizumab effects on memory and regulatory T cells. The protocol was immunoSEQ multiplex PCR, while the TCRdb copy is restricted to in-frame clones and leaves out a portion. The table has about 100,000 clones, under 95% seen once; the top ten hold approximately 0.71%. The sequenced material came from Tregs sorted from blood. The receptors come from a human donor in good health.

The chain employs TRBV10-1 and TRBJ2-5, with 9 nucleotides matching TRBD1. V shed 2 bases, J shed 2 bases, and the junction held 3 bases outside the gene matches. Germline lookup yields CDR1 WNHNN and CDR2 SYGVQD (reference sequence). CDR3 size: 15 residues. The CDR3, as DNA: TGCGCCAGCAGTGAGACCGGACAGGGGCAAGAGACCCAGTACTTC. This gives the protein CASSETGQGQETQYF.

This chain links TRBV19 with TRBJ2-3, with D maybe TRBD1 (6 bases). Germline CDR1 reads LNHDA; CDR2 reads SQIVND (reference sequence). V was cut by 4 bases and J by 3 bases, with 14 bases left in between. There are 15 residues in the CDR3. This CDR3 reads CASSTAGERTDTQYF. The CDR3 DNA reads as TGTGCCAGTAGTACGGCAGGGGAAAGGACAGATACGCAGTATTTT.

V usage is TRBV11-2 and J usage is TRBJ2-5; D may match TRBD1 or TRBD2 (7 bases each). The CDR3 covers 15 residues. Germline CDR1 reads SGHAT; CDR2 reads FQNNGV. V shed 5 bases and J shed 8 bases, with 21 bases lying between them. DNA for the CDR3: TGTGCCAGCAGCCCCGGACTAGGGGGCAGGTATACCCAGTACTTC. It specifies CASSPGLGGRYTQYF.

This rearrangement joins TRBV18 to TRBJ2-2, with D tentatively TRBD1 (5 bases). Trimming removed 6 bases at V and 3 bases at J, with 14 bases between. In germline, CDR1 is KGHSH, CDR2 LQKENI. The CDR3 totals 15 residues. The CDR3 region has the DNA TGTGCCAGCTCTCAGGGCAGGGATTACACCGGGGAGCTGTTTTTT. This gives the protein CASSQGRDYTGELFF. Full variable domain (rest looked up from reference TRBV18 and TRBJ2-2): NAGVMQNPRHLVRRRGQEARLRCSPMKGHSHVYWYRQLPEEGLKFMVYLQKENIIDESGMPKERFSAEFPKEGPSILRIQQVVRGDSAAYFCASSQGRDYTGELFFGEGSRLTVL.

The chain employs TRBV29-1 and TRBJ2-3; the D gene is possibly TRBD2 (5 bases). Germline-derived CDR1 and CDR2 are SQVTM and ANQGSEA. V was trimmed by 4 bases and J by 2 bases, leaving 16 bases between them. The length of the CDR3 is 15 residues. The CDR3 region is CSVALRGAITDTQYF. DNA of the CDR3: TGCAGCGTTGCCCTTCGGGGAGCGATCACAGATACGCAGTATTTT.

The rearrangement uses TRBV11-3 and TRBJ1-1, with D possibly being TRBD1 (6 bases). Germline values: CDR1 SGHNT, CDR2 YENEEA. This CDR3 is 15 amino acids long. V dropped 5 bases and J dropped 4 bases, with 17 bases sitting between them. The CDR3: CASSPGLPGATEAFF. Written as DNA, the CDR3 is TGTGCCAGCAGCCCAGGTCTTCCAGGGGCCACTGAAGCTTTCTTT. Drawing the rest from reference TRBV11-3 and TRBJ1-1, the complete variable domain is EAGVVQSPRYKIIEKKQPVAFWCNPISGHNTLYWYLQNLGQGPELLIRYENEEAVDDSQLPKDRFSAERLKGVDSTLKIQPAELGDSAVYLCASSPGLPGATEAFFGQGTRLTVV.

Here the CDR3 reads CASSDRLGYTF. For the CDR3, the DNA is TGTGCCAGCTCTGACAGGCTAGGCTACACCTTC. The genes are TRBV2 and TRBJ1-2, with D possibly TRBD1 on 6 matching bases. Trimming took 8 bases from V and 8 from J, leaving 12 bases between them. The germline gives CDR1 SNHLY, CDR2 FYNNEI. This CDR3 is 11 amino acids long.

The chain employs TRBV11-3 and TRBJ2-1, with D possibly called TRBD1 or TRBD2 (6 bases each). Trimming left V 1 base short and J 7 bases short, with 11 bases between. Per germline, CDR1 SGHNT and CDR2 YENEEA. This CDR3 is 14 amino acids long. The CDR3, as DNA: TGTGCCAGCAGCTTAGGGAGGGGGTCGAATGAGCAGTTCTTC. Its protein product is CASSLGRGSNEQFF.

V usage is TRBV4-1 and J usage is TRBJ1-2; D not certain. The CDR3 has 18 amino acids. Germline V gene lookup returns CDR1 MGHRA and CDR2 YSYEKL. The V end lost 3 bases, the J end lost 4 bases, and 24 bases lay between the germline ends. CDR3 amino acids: CASSHAPLFLDGIYGYTF. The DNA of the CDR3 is TGCGCCAGCAGCCATGCGCCCCTTTTCTTAGACGGAATCTATGGCTACACCTTC.

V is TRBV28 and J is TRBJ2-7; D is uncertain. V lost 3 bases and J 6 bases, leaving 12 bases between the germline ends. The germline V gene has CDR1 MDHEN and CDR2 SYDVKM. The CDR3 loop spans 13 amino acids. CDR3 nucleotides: TGTGCCAGCAGTTTGGGCCCTTTATCCGAGCAGTACTTC. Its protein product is CASSLGPLSEQYF.

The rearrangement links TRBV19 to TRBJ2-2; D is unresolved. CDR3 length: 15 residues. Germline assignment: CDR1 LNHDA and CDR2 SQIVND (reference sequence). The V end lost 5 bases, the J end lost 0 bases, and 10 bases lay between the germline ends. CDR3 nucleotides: TGTGCCAGTAGTTTAACACGGACGAACACCGGGGAGCTGTTTTTT. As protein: CASSLTRTNTGELFF.

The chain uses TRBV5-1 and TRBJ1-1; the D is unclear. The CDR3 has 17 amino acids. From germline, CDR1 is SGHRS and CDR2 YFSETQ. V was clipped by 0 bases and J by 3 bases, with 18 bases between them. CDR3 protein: CASSLADRTRYDTEAFF. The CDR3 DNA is TGCGCCAGCAGCTTGGCGGACCGAACCCGGTACGACACTGAAGCTTTCTTT.

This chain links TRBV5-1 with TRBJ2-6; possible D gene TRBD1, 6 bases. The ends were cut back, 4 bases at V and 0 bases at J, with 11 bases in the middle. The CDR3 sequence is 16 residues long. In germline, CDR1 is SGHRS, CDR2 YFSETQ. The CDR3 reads CASSLGQFSGANVLTF. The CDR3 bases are TGCGCCAGCAGCCTAGGACAGTTCTCTGGGGCCAACGTCCTGACTTTC.

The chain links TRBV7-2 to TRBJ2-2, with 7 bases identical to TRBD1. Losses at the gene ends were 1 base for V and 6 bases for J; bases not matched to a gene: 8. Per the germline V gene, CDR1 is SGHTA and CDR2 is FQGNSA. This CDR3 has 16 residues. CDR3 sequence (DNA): TGTGCCAGCAGCTTAGTGTACAGGGGTTTGGCCGGGGAGCTGTTTTTT. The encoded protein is CASSLVYRGLAGELFF.

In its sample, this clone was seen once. The CDR3 nucleotides are TGTGCCAGCAGCTTACAAGCCTGGGCCTACAATGAGCAGTTCTTC. Translating gives CASSLQAWAYNEQFF. The chain couples TRBV11-2 to TRBJ2-1; D not resolved. The germline CDR1 and CDR2 sequences are SGHAT and FQNNGV. The CDR3 has 15 residues. V was clipped by 2 bases and J by 2 bases, with 10 bases between them. The complete variable domain, with remaining parts taken from reference TRBV11-2 and TRBJ2-1, reads EAGVAQSPRYKIIEKRQSVAFWCNPISGHATLYWYQQILGQGPKLLIQFQNNGVVDDSQLPKDRFSAERLKGVDSTLKIQPAKLEDSAVYLCASSLQAWAYNEQFFGPGTRLTVL.

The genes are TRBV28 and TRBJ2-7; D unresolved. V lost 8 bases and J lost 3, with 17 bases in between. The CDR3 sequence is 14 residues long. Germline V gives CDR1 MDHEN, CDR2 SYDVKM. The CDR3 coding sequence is TGTGCCAGCCAATCGGGCAGAACCCTCTACGAGCAGTACTTC. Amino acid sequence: CASQSGRTLYEQYF.

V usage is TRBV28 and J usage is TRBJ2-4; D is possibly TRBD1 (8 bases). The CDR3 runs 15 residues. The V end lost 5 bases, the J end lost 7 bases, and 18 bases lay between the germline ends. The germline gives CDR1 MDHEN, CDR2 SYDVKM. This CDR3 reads CASSLTGGGLNIQYF. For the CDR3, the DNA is TGTGCCAGCAGTCTAACAGGGGGAGGGTTGAACATTCAGTACTTC. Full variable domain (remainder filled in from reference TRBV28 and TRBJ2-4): DVKVTQSSRYLVKRTGEKVFLECVQDMDHENMFWYRQDPGLGLRLIYFSYDVKMKEKGDIPEGYSVSREKKERFSLILESASTNQTSMYLCASSLTGGGLNIQYFGAGTRLSVL.